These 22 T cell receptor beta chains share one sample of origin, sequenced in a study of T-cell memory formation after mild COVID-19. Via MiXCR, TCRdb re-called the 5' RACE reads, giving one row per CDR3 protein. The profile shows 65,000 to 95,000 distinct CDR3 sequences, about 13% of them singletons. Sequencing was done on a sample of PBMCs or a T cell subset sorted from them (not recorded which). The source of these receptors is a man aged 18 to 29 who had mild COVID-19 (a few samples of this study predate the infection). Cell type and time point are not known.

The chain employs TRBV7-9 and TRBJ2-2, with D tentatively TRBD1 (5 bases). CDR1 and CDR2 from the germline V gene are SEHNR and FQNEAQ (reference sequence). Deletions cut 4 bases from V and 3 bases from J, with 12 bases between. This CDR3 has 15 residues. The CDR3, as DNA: TGTGCCAGCAGCTCTTTCAGGGCGGACACCGGGGAGCTGTTTTTT. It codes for CASSSFRADTGELFF.

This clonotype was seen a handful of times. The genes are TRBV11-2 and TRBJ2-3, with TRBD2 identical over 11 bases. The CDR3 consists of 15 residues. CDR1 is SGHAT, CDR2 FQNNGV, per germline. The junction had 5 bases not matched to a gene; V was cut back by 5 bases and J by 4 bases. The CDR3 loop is CASSHSGGAPDTQYF. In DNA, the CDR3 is TGTGCCAGCAGCCATAGCGGGGGGGCCCCAGATACGCAGTATTTT.

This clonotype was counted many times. The CDR3 is CASSLGRSTDTQYF. CDR3 DNA sequence: TGTGCCAGCAGCTTGGGACGCAGCACAGATACGCAGTATTTT. J is TRBJ2-3 and V is TRBV5-6; no reliable D call. Germline-derived CDR1 and CDR2 are SGHDT and YYEEEE. Trimming removed 0 bases at V and 0 bases at J, with 5 bases between. This CDR3 spans 14 amino acids.

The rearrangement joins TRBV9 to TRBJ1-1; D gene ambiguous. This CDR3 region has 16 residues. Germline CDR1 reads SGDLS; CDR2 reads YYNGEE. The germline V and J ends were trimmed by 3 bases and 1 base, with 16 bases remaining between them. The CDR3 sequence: CASSDRGSPSNTEAFF. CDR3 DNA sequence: TGTGCCAGCAGCGATCGAGGATCCCCGTCGAACACTGAAGCTTTCTTT.

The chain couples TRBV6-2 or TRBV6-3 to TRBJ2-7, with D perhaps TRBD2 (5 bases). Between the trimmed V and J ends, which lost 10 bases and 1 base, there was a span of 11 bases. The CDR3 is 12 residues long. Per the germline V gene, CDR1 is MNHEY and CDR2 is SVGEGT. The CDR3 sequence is CATRTGSYEQYF. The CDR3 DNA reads TGTGCCACCCGGACGGGATCCTACGAGCAGTACTTC.

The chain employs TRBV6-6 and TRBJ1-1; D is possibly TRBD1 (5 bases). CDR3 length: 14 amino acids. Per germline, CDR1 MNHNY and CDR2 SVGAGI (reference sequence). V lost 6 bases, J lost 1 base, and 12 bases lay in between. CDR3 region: CASRHWGRNTEAFF. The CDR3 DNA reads TGTGCCAGCAGACACTGGGGGAGGAACACTGAAGCTTTCTTT.

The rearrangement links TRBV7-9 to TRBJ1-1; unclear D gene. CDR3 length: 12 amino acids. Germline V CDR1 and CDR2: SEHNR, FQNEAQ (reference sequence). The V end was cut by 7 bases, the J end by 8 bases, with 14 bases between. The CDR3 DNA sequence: TGTGCCAGCACCCACCCAGCCGGGGAAGCTTTCTTT. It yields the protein CASTHPAGEAFF.

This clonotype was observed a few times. The DNA of the CDR3 is TGTGCCGCCTGGTCGGGACAGGGTTCATTTGAGAACACTGAAGCTTTCTTT. It codes for CAAWSGQGSFENTEAFF. The chain couples TRBV10-3 to TRBJ1-1; 9 nucleotides agree with TRBD1. The CDR3 is 17 residues long. J lost 1 base, V lost 11 bases, and 17 bases had no gene match. The germline V gene encodes CDR1 ENHRY and CDR2 SYGVKD.

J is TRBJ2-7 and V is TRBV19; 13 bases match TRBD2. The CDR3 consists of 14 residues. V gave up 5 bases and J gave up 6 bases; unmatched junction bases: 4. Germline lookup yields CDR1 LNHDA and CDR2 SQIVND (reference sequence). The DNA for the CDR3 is TGTGCCAGTAGTGCGGGACTAGCGGGGTTCGAGCAGTACTTC. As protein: CASSAGLAGFEQYF. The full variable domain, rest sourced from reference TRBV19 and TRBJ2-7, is DGGITQSPKYLFRKEGQNVTLSCEQNLNHDAMYWYRQDPGQGLRLIYYSQIVNDFQKGDIAEGYSVSREKKESFPLTVTSAQKNPTAFYLCASSAGLAGFEQYFGPGTRLTVT.

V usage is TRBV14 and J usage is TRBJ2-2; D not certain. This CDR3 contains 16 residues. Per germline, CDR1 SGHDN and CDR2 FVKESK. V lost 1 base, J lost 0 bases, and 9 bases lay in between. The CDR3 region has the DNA TGTGCCAGCAGCCAAGTAGATACATCGAACACCGGGGAGCTGTTTTTT. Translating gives CASSQVDTSNTGELFF.

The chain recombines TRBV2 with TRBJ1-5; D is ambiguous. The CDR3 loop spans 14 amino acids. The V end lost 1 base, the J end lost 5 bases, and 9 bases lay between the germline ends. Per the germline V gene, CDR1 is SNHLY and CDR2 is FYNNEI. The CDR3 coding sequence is TGTGCCAGCAGTGAAGTGACGGCGGATCAGCCCCAGCATTTT. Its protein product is CASSEVTADQPQHF.

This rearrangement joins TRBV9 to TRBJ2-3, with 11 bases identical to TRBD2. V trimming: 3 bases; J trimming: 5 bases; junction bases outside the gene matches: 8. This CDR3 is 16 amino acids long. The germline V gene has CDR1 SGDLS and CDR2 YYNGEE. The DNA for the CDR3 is TGTGCCAGCAGCGACACTAGCGGGGGCCCCGGAGATACGCAGTATTTT. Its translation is CASSDTSGGPGDTQYF.

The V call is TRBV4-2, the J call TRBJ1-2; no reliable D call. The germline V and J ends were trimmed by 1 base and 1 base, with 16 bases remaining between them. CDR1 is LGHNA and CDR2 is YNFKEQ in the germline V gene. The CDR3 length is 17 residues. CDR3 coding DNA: TGTGCCAGCAGCCAAGGGATGGGGTACGGAGTTAACTATGGCTACACCTTC. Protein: CASSQGMGYGVNYGYTF.

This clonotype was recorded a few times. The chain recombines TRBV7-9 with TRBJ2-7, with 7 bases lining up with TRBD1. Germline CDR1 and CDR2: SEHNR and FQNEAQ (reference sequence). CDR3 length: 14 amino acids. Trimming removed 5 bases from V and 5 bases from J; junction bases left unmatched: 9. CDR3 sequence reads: CASSPGQWPDEQYF. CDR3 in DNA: TGTGCCAGCAGCCCGGGACAGTGGCCTGACGAGCAGTACTTC.

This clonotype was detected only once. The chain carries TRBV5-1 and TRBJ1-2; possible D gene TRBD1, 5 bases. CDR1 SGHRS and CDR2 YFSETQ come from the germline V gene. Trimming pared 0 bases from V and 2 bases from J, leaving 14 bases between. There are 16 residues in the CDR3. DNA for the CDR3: TGCGCCAGCAGCTTGGGTGGGGACGGAACGAACTATGGCTACACCTTC. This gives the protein CASSLGGDGTNYGYTF.

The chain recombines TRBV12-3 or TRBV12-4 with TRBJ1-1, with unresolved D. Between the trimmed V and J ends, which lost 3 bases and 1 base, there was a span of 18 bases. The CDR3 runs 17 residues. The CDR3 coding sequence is TGTGCCAGCAGTTTCTCACTGGAACAGATTCAGAACACTGAAGCTTTCTTT. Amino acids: CASSFSLEQIQNTEAFF.

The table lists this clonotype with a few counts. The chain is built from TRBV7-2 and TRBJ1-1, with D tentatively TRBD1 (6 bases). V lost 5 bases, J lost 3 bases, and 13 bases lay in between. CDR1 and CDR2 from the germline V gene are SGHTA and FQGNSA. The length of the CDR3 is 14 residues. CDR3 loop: CASSIGGGHTEAFF. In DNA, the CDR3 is TGTGCCAGCAGCATAGGGGGGGGCCACACTGAAGCTTTCTTT.

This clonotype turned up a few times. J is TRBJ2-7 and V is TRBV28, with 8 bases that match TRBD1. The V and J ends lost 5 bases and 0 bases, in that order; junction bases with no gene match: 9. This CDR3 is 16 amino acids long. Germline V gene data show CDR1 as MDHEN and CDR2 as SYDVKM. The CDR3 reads CASSPRPGQASYEQYV. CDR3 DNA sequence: TGTGCCAGCAGTCCACGCCCGGGACAGGCCTCCTACGAGCAGTACGTC.

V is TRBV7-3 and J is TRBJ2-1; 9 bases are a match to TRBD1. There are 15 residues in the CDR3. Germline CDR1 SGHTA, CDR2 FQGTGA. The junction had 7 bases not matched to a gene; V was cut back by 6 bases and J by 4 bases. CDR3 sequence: CASSWGQGAYNEQFF. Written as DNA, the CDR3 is TGTGCCAGCAGTTGGGGACAGGGCGCTTACAATGAGCAGTTCTTC.

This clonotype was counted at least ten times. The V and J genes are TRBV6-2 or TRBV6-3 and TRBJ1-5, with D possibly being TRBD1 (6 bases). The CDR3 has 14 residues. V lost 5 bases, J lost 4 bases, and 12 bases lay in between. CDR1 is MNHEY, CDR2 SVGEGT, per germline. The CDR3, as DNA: TGTGCCAGCAGTCTCGGACAGCTGAATCAGCCCCAGCATTTT. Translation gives CASSLGQLNQPQHF.

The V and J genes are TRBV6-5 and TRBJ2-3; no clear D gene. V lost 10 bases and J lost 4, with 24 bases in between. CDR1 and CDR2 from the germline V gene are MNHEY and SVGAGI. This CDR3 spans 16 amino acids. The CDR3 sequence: CATLPSRESPPDTQYF. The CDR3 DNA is TGTGCCACCCTGCCTTCGAGAGAGTCGCCGCCAGATACGCAGTATTTT.

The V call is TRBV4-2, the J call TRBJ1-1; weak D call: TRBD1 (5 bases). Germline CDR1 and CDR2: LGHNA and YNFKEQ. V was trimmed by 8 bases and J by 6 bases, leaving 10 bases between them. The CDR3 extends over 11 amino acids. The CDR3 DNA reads TGTGCCAGCCGCGGGGGACCTGAAGCTTTCTTT. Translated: CASRGGPEAFF.